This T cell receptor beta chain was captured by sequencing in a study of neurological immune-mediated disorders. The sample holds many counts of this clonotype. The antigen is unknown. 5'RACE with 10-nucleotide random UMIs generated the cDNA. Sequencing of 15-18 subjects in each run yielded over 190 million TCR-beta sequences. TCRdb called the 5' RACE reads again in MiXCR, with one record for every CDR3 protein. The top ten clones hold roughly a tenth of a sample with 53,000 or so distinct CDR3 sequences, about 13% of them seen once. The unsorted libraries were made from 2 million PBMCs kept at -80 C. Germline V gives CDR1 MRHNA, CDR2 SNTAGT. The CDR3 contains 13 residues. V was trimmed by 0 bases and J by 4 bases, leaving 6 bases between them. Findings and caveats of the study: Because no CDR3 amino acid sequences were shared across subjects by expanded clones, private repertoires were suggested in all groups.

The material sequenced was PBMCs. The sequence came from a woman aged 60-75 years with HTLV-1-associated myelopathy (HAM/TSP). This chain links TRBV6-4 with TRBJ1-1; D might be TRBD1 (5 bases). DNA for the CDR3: TGTGCCAGCAGTGACTCGGGGGGCACTGAAGCTTTCTTT. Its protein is CASSDSGGTEAFF.